This TCR beta chain was retrieved from a study of cytomegalovirus exposure and HLA in healthy donors. Note on this clone: Its antigen remains unknown.

Study-wide results and caveats: The authors later found most CMV-associated TCR beta chains appeared HLA-restricted.

Germline V CDR1 and CDR2: MDHEN, SYDVKM. The CDR3 covers 14 residues. Trimming took 6 bases from V and 0 from J, leaving 9 bases between them. The PCR had 60 Vbeta and 13 Jbeta primers. Measured with immunoSEQ multiplex PCR; TCRdb has only the in-frame clones, and not every one. The sample data list 100,000 to 150,000 clones. This receptor was obtained from a man between 18 and 29 years old in good health and CMV-seronegative. The V and J genes are TRBV28 and TRBJ1-5; a possible D gene is TRBD1 (5 bases). The sequenced material came from PBMCs. The CDR3 nucleotides are TGTGCCAGCAGCCAGGGTACTAGCAATCAGCCCCAGCATTTT. Its protein is CASSQGTSNQPQHF.